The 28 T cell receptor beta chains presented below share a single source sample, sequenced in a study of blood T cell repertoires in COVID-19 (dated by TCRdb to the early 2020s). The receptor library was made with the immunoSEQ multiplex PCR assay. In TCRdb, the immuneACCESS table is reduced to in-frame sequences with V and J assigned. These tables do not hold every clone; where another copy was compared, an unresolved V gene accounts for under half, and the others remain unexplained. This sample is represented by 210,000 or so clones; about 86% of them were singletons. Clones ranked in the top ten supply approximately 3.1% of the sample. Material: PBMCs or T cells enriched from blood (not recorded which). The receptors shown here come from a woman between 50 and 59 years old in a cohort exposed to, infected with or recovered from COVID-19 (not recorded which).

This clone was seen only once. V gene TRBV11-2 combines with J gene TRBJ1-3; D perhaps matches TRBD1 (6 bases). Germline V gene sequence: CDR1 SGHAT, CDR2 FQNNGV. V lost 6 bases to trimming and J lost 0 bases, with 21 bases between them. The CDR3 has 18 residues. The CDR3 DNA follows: TGTGCCAGCAGTATAAATGGGCAGGGGTTACTCTCTGGAAACACCATATATTTT. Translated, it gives CASSINGQGLLSGNTIYF. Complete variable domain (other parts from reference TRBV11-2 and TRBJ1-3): EAGVAQSPRYKIIEKRQSVAFWCNPISGHATLYWYQQILGQGPKLLIQFQNNGVVDDSQLPKDRFSAERLKGVDSTLKIQPAKLEDSAVYLCASSINGQGLLSGNTIYFGEGSWLTVV.

The CDR3 spells CASSLGRGRGAFF. For the CDR3, the DNA is TGTGCCAGCAGCCTCGGGAGGGGGCGTGGAGCTTTCTTT. The chain is built from TRBV11-2 and TRBJ1-1; TRBD1 matches at 7 bases. J gave up 10 bases and V 5 bases, and 10 bases lay outside the gene matches. The CDR3 sequence is 13 residues long. Germline-derived CDR1 and CDR2 are SGHAT and FQNNGV.

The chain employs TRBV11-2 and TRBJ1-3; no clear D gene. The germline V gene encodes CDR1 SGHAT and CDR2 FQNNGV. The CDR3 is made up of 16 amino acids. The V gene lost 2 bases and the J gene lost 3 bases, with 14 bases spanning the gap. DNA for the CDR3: TGTGCCAGCAGCTTATTTGGCAGAGGGATTGGAAACACCATATATTTT. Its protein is CASSLFGRGIGNTIYF.

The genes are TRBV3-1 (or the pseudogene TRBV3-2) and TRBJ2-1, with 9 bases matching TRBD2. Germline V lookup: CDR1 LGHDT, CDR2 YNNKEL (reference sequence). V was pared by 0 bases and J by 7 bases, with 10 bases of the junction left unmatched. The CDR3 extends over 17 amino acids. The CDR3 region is CASSQERAGGRENEQFF. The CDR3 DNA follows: TGTGCCAGCAGCCAAGAACGGGCGGGGGGGCGAGAAAATGAGCAGTTCTTC.

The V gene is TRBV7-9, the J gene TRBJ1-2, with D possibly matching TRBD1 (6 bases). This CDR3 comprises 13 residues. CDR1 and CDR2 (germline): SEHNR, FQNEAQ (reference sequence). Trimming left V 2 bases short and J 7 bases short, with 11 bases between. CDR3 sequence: CASSLSGDLGYTF. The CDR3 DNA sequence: TGTGCCAGCAGCTTATCAGGGGATCTTGGCTACACCTTC.

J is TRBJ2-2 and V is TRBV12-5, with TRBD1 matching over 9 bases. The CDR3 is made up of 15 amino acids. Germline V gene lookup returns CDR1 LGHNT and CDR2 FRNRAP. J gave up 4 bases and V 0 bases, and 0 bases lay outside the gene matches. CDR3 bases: TGTGCTAGTGGTTTGGTACAGGGGGCCACCGGGGAGCTGTTTTTT. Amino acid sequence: CASGLVQGATGELFF. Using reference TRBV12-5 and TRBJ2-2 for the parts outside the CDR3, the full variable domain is DARVTQTPRHKVTEMGQEVTMRCQPILGHNTVFWYRQTMMQGLELLAYFRNRAPLDDSGMPKDRFSAEMPDATLATLKIQPSEPRDSAVYFCASGLVQGATGELFFGEGSRLTVL.

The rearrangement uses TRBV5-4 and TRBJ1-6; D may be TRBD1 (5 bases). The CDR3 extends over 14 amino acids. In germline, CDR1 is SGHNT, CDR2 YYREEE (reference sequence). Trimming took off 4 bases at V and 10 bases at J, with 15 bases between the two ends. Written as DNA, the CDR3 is TGTGCCAGCAGCGGGGGAGGGGAGCGATCACCCCTCCACTTT. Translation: CASSGGGERSPLHF.

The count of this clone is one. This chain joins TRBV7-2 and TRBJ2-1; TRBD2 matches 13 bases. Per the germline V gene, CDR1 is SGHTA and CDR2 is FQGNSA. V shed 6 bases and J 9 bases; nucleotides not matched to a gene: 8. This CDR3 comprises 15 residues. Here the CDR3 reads CASSPLAGGLGEQFF. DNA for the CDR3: TGTGCCAGCAGTCCACTAGCGGGGGGGCTAGGTGAGCAGTTCTTC.

The CDR3 coding sequence is TGTGCCAGCAGCCGAGGGAACTATGGCTACACCTTC. As protein: CASSRGNYGYTF. The chain carries TRBV6-5 and TRBJ1-2; D not certain. V dropped 6 bases and J dropped 2 bases, with 7 bases sitting between them. The CDR3 is 12 amino acids. CDR1 and CDR2 (germline): MNHEY, SVGAGI.

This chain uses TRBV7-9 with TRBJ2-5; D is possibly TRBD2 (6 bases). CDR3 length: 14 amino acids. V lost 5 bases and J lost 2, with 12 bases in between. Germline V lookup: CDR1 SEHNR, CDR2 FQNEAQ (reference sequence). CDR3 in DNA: TGTGCCAGCAGCCCTGAGACTAGACAAGAGACCCAGTACTTC. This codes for CASSPETRQETQYF.

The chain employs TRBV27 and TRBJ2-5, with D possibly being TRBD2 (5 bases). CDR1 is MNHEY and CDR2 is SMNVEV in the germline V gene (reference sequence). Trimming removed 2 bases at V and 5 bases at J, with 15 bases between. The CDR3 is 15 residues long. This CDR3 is CASSLRSGVMETQYF. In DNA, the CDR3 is TGTGCCAGCAGTTTACGGTCCGGGGTAATGGAGACCCAGTACTTC.

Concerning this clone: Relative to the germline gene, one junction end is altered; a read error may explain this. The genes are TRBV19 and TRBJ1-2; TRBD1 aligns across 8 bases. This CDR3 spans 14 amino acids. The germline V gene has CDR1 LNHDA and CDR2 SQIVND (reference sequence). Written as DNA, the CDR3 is TGTGCCAGTCATATCCTGGGACAGGACTATGGCTATACCTTC. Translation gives CASHILGQDYGYTF.

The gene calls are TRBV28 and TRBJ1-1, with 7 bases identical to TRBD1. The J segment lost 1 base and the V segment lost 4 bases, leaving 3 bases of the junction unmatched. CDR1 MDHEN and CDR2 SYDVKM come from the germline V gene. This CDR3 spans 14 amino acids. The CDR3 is CASSSRDRNTEAFF. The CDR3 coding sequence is TGTGCCAGCAGTTCTCGGGACAGGAACACTGAAGCTTTCTTT. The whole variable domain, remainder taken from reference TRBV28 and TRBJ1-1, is DVKVTQSSRYLVKRTGEKVFLECVQDMDHENMFWYRQDPGLGLRLIYFSYDVKMKEKGDIPEGYSVSREKKERFSLILESASTNQTSMYLCASSSRDRNTEAFFGQGTRLTVV.

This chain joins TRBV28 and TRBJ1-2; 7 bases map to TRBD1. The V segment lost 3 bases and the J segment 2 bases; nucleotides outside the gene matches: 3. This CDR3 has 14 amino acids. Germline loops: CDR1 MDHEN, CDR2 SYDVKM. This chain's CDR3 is CASSFAGGNYGYTF. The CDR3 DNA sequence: TGTGCCAGCAGTTTTGCAGGGGGGAACTATGGCTACACCTTC.

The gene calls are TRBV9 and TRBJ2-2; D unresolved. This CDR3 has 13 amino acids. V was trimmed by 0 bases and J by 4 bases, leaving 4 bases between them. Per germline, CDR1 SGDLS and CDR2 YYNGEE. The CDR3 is CASSVGSTGELFF. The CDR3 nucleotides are TGTGCCAGCAGCGTAGGGAGCACCGGGGAGCTGTTTTTT.

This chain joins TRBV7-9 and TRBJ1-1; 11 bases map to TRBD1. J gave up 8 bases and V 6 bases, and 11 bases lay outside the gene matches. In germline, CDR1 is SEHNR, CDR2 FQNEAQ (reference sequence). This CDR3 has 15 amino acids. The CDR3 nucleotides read TGTGCCAGCAGTTACACCTGGACAGGGGGCCAAGAAGCTTTCTTT. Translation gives CASSYTWTGGQEAFF.

The CDR3 DNA reads TGTGCCAGCAGTCAGGGGACCGGCAATGAAAAACTGTTTTTT. It translates to CASSQGTGNEKLFF. The chain recombines TRBV2 with TRBJ1-4, with D possibly being TRBD1 (6 bases). The V and J ends lost 5 bases and 5 bases respectively, with 12 bases between them. The germline CDR1 and CDR2 sequences are SNHLY and FYNNEI. This CDR3 spans 14 amino acids.

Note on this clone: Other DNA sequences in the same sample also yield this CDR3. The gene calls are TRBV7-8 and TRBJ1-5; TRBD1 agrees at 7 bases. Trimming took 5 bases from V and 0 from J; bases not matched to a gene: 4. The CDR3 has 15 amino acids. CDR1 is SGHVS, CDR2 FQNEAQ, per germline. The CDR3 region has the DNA TGTGCCAGCAGCCGGGACAGTTATAGCAATCAGCCCCAGCATTTT. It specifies CASSRDSYSNQPQHF.

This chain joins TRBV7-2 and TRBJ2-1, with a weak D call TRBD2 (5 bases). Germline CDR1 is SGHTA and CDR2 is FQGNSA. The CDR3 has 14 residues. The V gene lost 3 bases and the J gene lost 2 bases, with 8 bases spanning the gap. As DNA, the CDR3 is TGTGCCAGCAGCTTGGACTCGCCCTACAATGAGCAGTTCTTC. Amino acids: CASSLDSPYNEQFF.

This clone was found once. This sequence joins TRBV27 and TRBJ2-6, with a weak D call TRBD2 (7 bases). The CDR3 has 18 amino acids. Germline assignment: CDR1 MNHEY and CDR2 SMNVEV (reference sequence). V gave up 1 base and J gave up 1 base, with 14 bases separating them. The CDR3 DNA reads TGTGCCAGCAGTTTATGGGGGGGGCACTCGTCTGGGGCCAACGTCCTGACTTTC. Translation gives CASSLWGGHSSGANVLTF.

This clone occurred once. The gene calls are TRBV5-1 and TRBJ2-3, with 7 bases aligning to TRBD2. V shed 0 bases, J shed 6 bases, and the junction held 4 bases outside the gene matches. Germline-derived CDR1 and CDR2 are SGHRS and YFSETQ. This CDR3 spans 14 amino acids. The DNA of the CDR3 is TGCGCCAGCAGCTTGGAAGCGGGGAGGGATACGCAGTATTTT. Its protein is CASSLEAGRDTQYF.

The CDR3 loop reads CASSQASAQETQYF. Written as DNA, the CDR3 is TGTGCCAGCAGCCAAGCTAGTGCCCAAGAGACCCAGTACTTC. This chain joins TRBV9 and TRBJ2-5; the D is unclear. The CDR3 is 14 amino acids. V was trimmed by 4 bases and J by 1 base, leaving 11 bases between them. Germline loops: CDR1 SGDLS, CDR2 YYNGEE. Looking up the rest from reference TRBV9 and TRBJ2-5 gives the full variable domain: DSGVTQTPKHLITATGQRVTLRCSPRSGDLSVYWYQQSLDQGLQFLIQYYNGEERAKGNILERFSAQQFPDLHSELNLSSLELGDSALYFCASSQASAQETQYFGPGTRLLVL.

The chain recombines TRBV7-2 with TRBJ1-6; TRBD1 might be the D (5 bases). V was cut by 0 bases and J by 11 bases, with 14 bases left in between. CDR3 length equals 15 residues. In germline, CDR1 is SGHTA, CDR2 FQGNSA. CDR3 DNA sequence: TGTGCCAGCAGCTTAGCTTCCAGGGTGTATGCACCCCTCCACTTT. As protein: CASSLASRVYAPLHF.

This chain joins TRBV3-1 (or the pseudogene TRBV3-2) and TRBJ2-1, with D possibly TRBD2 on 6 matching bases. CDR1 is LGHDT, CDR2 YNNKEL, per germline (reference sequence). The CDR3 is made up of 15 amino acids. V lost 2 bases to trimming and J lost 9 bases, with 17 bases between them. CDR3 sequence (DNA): TGTGCCAGCAGCCAACCTCGACTAGAGCCGGGTGAGCAGTTCTTC. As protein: CASSQPRLEPGEQFF.

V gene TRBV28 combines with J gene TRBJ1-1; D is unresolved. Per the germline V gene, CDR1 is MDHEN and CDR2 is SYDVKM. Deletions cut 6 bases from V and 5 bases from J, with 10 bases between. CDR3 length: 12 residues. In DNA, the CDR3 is TGTGCCAGCAGCCCACCGGGGACTGAAGCTTTCTTT. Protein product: CASSPPGTEAFF.

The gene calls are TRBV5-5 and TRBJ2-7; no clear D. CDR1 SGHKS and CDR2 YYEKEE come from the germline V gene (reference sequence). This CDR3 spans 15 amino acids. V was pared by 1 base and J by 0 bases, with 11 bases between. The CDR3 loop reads CASSLRLLTSYEQYF. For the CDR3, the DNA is TGTGCCAGCAGCTTGAGACTCCTGACCTCCTACGAGCAGTACTTC.

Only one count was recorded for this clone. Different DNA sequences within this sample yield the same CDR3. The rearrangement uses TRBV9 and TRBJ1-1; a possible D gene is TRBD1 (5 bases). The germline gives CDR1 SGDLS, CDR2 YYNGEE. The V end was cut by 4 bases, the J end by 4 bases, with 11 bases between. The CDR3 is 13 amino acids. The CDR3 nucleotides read TGTGCCAGCAGCACCCAGGGCGGCACTGAAGCTTTCTTT. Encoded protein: CASSTQGGTEAFF.

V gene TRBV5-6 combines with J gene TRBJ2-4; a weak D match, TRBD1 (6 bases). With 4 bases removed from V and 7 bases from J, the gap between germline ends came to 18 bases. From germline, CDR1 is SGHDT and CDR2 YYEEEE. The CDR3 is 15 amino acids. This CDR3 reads CASSLVDRNRNIQYF. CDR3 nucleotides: TGTGCCAGCAGCCTTGTCGACAGGAACAGGAACATTCAGTACTTC.